The rows below give T cell receptor beta chains drawn from one sample of a study of blood T cell repertoires in COVID-19. Clones were read by immunoSEQ multiplex PCR, and TCRdb kept only the in-frame ones, dropping some. The top ten clones hold about 2.2% of a sample with approximately 140,000 clones, around four fifths of them seen once. The specimen was PBMCs or T cells enriched from blood (not recorded which). The receptors derive from a man aged 35 to 55 with acute COVID-19. The CDR3 runs from the conserved cysteine through the conserved F or W. A D gene is named only where the DNA matches it firmly. Clone size is stated in some rows and not others, as once, few, many or a class when expanded.

clone size | D gene | J gene | V gene | CDR3 protein | CDR3 DNA
- | - | TRBJ2-3 | TRBV2 | CASNRHRDRTDTQYF | TGTGCCAGCAACAGGCACAGGGATCGAACAGATACGCAGTATTTT
once | - | TRBJ2-2 | TRBV3-1/TRBV3-2 | CASSPWYRGNTGELFF | TGTGCCAGCAGCCCCTGGTACCGGGGGAACACCGGGGAGCTGTTTTTT
- | - | TRBJ2-7 | TRBV5-1 | CASSSQVSDYEQYF | TGCGCCAGCAGCAGTCAGGTCTCGGACTACGAGCAGTACTTC
- | - | TRBJ1-5 | TRBV2 | CASSAGGAGQPQHF | TGTGCCAGCAGTGCGGGGGGAGCGGGTCAGCCCCAGCATTTT
- | TRBD1 | TRBJ1-2 | TRBV9 | CASSAGTGDGYTF | TGTGCCAGCAGCGCTGGGACAGGGGATGGCTACACCTTC
- | TRBD1 | TRBJ2-7 | TRBV3-1/TRBV3-2 | CASSQDLGDRGEQYF | TGTGCCAGCAGCCAAGATCTTGGGGACAGGGGCGAGCAGTACTTC
- | - | TRBJ1-1 | TRBV7-2 | CASSLDQGSDTEAFF | TGTGCCAGCAGCTTAGATCAGGGCTCGGACACTGAAGCTTTCTTT
- | - | TRBJ2-5 | TRBV18 | CASSPSGTSQETQYF | TGTGCCAGCTCACCTTCCGGGACAAGCCAAGAGACCCAGTACTTC
- | TRBD2 | TRBJ2-5 | TRBV6-5 | CASSSPSGGGETQYF | TGTGCCAGCAGCTCTCCTAGCGGGGGCGGAGAGACCCAGTACTTC
- | TRBD1 | TRBJ1-1 | TRBV12-3/TRBV12-4 | CASSLGQGAEAFF | TGTGCCAGCAGTTTAGGACAGGGGGCTGAAGCTTTCTTT